This T cell receptor beta chain was captured in a study of blood T cell repertoires in COVID-19. Study background: COVID-19 samples from acute and convalescent phases originated in the United States, Italy and Spain. Sources were T cells, B-cell-depleted T cells, or PBMCs; the material itself was cDNA or gDNA.

Original data processing: Researchers report that nucleated cell counts were estimated from reference gene primer amplification. Here immunoSEQ multiplex PCR was the method, and the copy in TCRdb shows in-frame clones only, minus some. That table gives V, J and clone size, and the DNA gave D and trimming. Among about 350,000 clones, approximately 86% were seen once, and the ten largest hold around 7.4%. Seattle participants joined during active infection and were tracked over time. The sequenced material came from peripheral blood. The receptor was isolated from a woman in her sixties or seventies with COVID-19, enrolled during active disease.

This CDR3 reads CASSLGSDQETQYF. The CDR3 bases are TGTGCCAGCAGCTTGGGGTCAGACCAAGAGACCCAGTACTTC. The gene calls are TRBV5-5 and TRBJ2-5, with unresolved D. The CDR3 has 14 residues. The germline V gene has CDR1 SGHKS and CDR2 YYEKEE (reference sequence). Trimming removed 0 bases from V and 0 bases from J, with 6 bases in between. The whole variable domain, remainder taken from reference TRBV5-5 and TRBJ2-5, is DAGVTQSPTHLIKTRGQQVTLRCSPISGHKSVSWYQQVLGQGPQFIFQYYEKEERGRGNFPDRFSARQFPNYSSELNVNALLLGDSALYLCASSLGSDQETQYFGPGTRLLVL.